This T cell receptor beta chain was sequenced in a study of blood T cells in healthy people across ages. Study-level background: For every two T cells, template switching captured about one barcoded beta molecule.

Then a second PCR, running roughly 7 to 11 cycles, was carried out with a sample-barcoded 5' primer and a J-beta primer mix. Tagging of each cDNA molecule was performed by a template-switch adaptor with 12 random nucleotides. TCRdb analysed the 5' RACE reads with MiXCR anew, one entry per CDR3 protein. Among more than 1 million distinct CDR3 sequences, under 45% were seen once, and the ten largest hold approximately 17%. The CDR3 covers 15 residues. Germline-derived CDR1 and CDR2 are MNHEY and SMNVEV (reference sequence). V was trimmed by 0 bases and J by 2 bases, leaving 8 bases between them. This clonotype was observed a few times.

The chain recombines TRBV27 with TRBJ2-1; no clear D. Sequencing was carried out using blood. This receptor was obtained from a woman aged 55 to 70 in good health. The CDR3 reads CASSLSFGTYNEQFF. The CDR3 DNA reads as TGTGCCAGCAGTTTATCCTTTGGAACCTACAATGAGCAGTTCTTC.